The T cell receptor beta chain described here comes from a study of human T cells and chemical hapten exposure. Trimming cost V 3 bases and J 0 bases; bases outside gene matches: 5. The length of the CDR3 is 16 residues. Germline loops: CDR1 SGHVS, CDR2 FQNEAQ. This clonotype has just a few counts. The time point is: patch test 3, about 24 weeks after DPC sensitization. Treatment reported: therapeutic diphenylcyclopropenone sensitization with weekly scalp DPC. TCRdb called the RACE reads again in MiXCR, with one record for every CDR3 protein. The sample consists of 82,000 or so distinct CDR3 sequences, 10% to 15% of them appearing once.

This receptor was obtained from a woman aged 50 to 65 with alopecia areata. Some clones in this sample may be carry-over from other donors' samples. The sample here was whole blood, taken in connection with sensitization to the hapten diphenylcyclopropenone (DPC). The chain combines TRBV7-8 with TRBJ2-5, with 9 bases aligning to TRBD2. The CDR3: CASSLGLAGYQETQYF. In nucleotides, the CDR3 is TGTGCCAGCAGCTTGGGCCTAGCGGGGTACCAAGAGACCCAGTACTTC.